This TCR beta chain stems from a study of CXCR3-negative and CXCR3-positive naive CD8 T cells. Study-level results: Hydrophobicity of TRB CDR3s was greater in CXCR3-positive naive cells than in CXCR3-negative naive cells.

Germline V gene data show CDR1 as KGHDR and CDR2 as SFDVKD. The CDR3 sequence is 14 residues long. UMI-tagged TRB cDNA libraries were built via 5' RACE. From its re-call of the 5' RACE reads, TCRdb lists each CDR3 protein once, without DNA. This sample's table has fewer than 90,000 distinct CDR3 sequences. As concerns this clonotype: Its antigen remains unknown.

The chain combines TRBV24-1 with TRBJ2-3; TCRdb proposes TRBD2, but this gene call is untestable without DNA. The TCR was taken from a human donor in good health. Some clones in this sample may be carry-over from other donors' samples. Input material: naive CXCR3+ CD8+ T cells from blood. The subset was: CD45RO-CCR7+CD27+CD95- naive CD8+ T cells expressing CXCR3 (TNR3+). The chain's CDR3 is CATSDSSGGNTQYF.